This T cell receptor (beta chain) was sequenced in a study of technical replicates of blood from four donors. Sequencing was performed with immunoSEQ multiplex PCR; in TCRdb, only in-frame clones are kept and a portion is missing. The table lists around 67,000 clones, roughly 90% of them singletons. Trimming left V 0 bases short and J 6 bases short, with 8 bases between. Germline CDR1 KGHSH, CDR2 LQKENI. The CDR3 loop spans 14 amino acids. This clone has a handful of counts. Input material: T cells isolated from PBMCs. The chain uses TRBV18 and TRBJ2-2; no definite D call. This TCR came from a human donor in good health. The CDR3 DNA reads TGTGCCAGCTCACCACCTCGAGTGGCCGGGGAGCTGTTTTTT. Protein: CASSPPRVAGELFF.